This TCR beta chain originates from a study of T cell repertoires in cytomegalovirus infection (dated 2019 in TCRdb). Background for the entire study: Because public TCR beta signatures pointed to carriage of CMV infection together with the matching HLA type, the HLA type of each donor mattered for the analysis. What the authors observed across the whole study: Carriers of CMV infection plus the relevant HLA type were discriminated by the cumulative frequency of public TCR beta family members in the study cohort and in an independent approximately 350-donor cohort. In the ex vivo response, HLA-C-restricted CMV-specific TCR beta clonotypes were dominant, and in two of eight donors the single most frequent clonotype came from this HLA-C-restricted group.

The sequencer was an Illumina HiSeq 1500. TCRdb ran its own pipeline on the public reads, namely fastp trimming at Q25 and MiXCR clone calling, and kept in-frame beta chains. CDR3 protein sequences are deduplicated, and each keeps its most common genes and DNA. In all, the sample holds under 850,000 distinct CDR3 sequences, and roughly 35% of those were seen once. The top ten clonotypes cover roughly 2.8% of the sample. As for this clonotype: No cognate antigen has been identified for it. Base-call qualities are not available, and no considerably larger clone is one nucleotide away.

The germline V gene encodes CDR1 MDHEN and CDR2 SYDVKM. The CDR3 numbers 13 residues from cysteine through phenylalanine. Only the CDR3 DNA stays, 39 bases, in frame from base 1. V is clipped by 7 bases and J by 4 bases, and the sequence between their germline boundaries is 10 bases long. The TCR originated in a human donor in good health (CMV status not recorded). Some clones in this sample may be carry-over from other donors' samples. Input material: PBMCs. In this chain, TRBV28 is recombined with TRBJ1-4, with TRBD1 as a weak D call on 5 bases. The CDR3: CASTGDINEKLFF. The sequenced DNA: TGTGCCAGCACGGGGGATATTAATGAAAAACTGTTTTTT. Here the CDR3 is joined to the reference TRBV28 and TRBJ1-4 genes, and the full variable domain is: DVKVTQSSRYLVKRTGEKVFLECVQDMDHENMFWYRQDPGLGLRLIYFSYDVKMKEKGDIPEGYSVSREKKERFSLILESASTNQTSMYLCASTGDINEKLFFGSGTQLSVL.